These 27 T cell receptor beta chains were sequenced from one sample in a study of OX40 agonist ivuxolimab in advanced cancers. Sequencing used immunoSEQ multiplex PCR; TCRdb keeps in-frame clones, though not all of them. The sample lists about 82,000 clones; about 88% were seen once. The sample in question was CD4+ or CD8+ T cells sorted from blood, obtained in a trial of the OX40 agonist ivuxolimab. The source is an adult with an advanced solid tumor such as melanoma, head and neck, liver or kidney cancer.

The chain uses TRBV6-1 and TRBJ1-5; 8 nucleotides align to TRBD1. The germline V gene encodes CDR1 MNHNS and CDR2 SASEGT. The junction had 5 bases not matched to a gene; V was cut back by 4 bases and J by 3 bases. This CDR3 has 15 residues. CDR3 protein: CASSGQGANNQPQHF. The DNA for the CDR3 is TGTGCCAGCAGTGGGCAGGGGGCGAACAATCAGCCCCAGCATTTT.

This chain connects TRBV7-3 to TRBJ2-3, with a tentative D call TRBD1 (6 bases). CDR3 length: 15 residues. CDR1 is SGHTA, CDR2 FQGTGA, per germline. V dropped 5 bases and J dropped 4 bases, with 16 bases sitting between them. This CDR3 is CASSPMAGVADTQYF. CDR3 sequence (DNA): TGTGCCAGCAGCCCGATGGCAGGGGTAGCAGATACGCAGTATTTT.

This clone has just one count. The chain links TRBV6-6 to TRBJ2-7, with 8 positions matching TRBD1. The CDR3 has 16 amino acids. The V and J ends lost 5 bases and 5 bases, in that order; junction bases with no gene match: 14. CDR1 MNHNY and CDR2 SVGAGI come from the germline V gene (reference sequence). The CDR3 here is CASSLFAGQGANEQYF. In DNA, the CDR3 is TGTGCCAGCAGTCTGTTTGCAGGGCAGGGGGCAAACGAGCAGTACTTC.

CDR3 DNA sequence: TGCGCCAGCAGCTCCCAGGCGATGAACACTGAAGCTTTCTTT. This codes for CASSSQAMNTEAFF. The chain couples TRBV5-1 to TRBJ1-1; D gene unclear. Trimming pared 3 bases from V and 0 bases from J, leaving 9 bases between. The CDR3 loop spans 14 amino acids. Per the germline V gene, CDR1 is SGHRS and CDR2 is YFSETQ.

The V call is TRBV6-5, the J call TRBJ2-2, with D tentatively TRBD2 (5 bases). The V end was cut by 5 bases, the J end by 5 bases, with 6 bases between. Germline-derived CDR1 and CDR2 are MNHEY and SVGAGI. CDR3 size: 12 residues. CDR3: CASSPGTGELFF. The CDR3 DNA reads TGTGCCAGCAGTCCGGGGACCGGGGAGCTGTTTTTT.

The J gene is TRBJ2-2, the V gene TRBV7-2, with 7 bases identical to TRBD2. The CDR3 loop spans 17 amino acids. The germline gives CDR1 SGHTA, CDR2 FQGNSA. Trimming removed 1 base from V and 3 bases from J; junction bases left unmatched: 8. CDR3 in amino acids: CASSLEGLAAYTGELFF. The CDR3 DNA reads as TGTGCCAGCAGCTTAGAAGGGCTAGCGGCCTACACCGGGGAGCTGTTTTTT.

This rearrangement joins TRBV5-6 to TRBJ2-3; TRBD1 aligns across 7 bases. In germline, CDR1 is SGHDT, CDR2 YYEEEE. The V gene end was trimmed by 4 bases and the J gene end by 2 bases; junction bases not matched to a gene: 13. The CDR3 covers 17 residues. Here the CDR3 DNA reads TGTGCCAGCAGCCGAACCGGGACAGAACGATTCACAGATACGCAGTATTTT. This sequence encodes CASSRTGTERFTDTQYF.

The CDR3 here is CASSPGGSNEQFF. DNA of the CDR3: TGCGCCAGCAGCCCAGGGGGGTCCAATGAGCAGTTCTTC. V usage is TRBV5-1 and J usage is TRBJ2-1; a possible D gene is TRBD1 (7 bases). The V and J ends lost 4 bases and 6 bases respectively, with 11 bases between them. Germline values: CDR1 SGHRS, CDR2 YFSETQ. CDR3 length equals 13 residues.

The chain has TRBV12-5 and TRBJ2-3; D may correspond to TRBD1 or TRBD2 (5 bases each). This CDR3 is 16 amino acids long. Germline V lookup: CDR1 LGHNT, CDR2 FRNRAP. V lost 4 bases to trimming and J lost 2 bases, with 16 bases between them. The DNA of the CDR3 is TGTGCTAGTGGTTCGGGACCCCAGCCCCCCACAGATACGCAGTATTTT. Encoded protein: CASGSGPQPPTDTQYF.

The chain combines TRBV13 with TRBJ1-1; TRBD1 is a possible D gene (5 bases). The CDR3 spans 15 residues. The germline V gene encodes CDR1 PRHDT and CDR2 FYEKMQ (reference sequence). V was pared by 1 base and J by 0 bases, with 9 bases between. CDR3 protein: CASSLVGHLNTEAFF. CDR3 bases: TGTGCCAGCAGCTTAGTCGGACACCTGAACACTGAAGCTTTCTTT.

V and J are TRBV27 and TRBJ2-7; 12 bases are a match to TRBD2. Germline V gene sequence: CDR1 MNHEY, CDR2 SMNVEV (reference sequence). The CDR3 is made up of 17 amino acids. V lost 3 bases, J lost 3 bases, and 9 bases stayed unmatched. CDR3 sequence reads: CASSFRLTSGRVYEQYF. The CDR3 DNA reads as TGTGCCAGCAGTTTCCGCTTGACTAGCGGGAGAGTCTACGAGCAGTACTTC.

V gene TRBV9 combines with J gene TRBJ2-7; 7 bases agree with TRBD1. V shed 3 bases and J 2 bases; nucleotides not matched to a gene: 8. The CDR3 has 15 amino acids. In germline, CDR1 is SGDLS, CDR2 YYNGEE. CDR3 region: CASSGGTASAYEQYF. Here the CDR3 DNA reads TGTGCCAGCAGCGGGGGGACAGCCTCGGCCTACGAGCAGTACTTC.

This clone came up a few times. The gene calls are TRBV19 and TRBJ1-5, with TRBD1 matching over 7 bases. V was pared by 5 bases and J by 2 bases, with 9 bases of the junction left unmatched. Germline values: CDR1 LNHDA, CDR2 SQIVND (reference sequence). This CDR3 is built from 16 residues. CDR3 region: CASSGGSTGGNQPQHF. The DNA for the CDR3 is TGTGCCAGTAGTGGCGGTTCCACAGGGGGCAATCAGCCCCAGCATTTT. The full variable domain, completed using reference TRBV19 and TRBJ1-5, is DGGITQSPKYLFRKEGQNVTLSCEQNLNHDAMYWYRQDPGQGLRLIYYSQIVNDFQKGDIAEGYSVSREKKESFPLTVTSAQKNPTAFYLCASSGGSTGGNQPQHFGDGTRLSIL.

This clone was observed a single time. J is TRBJ2-7 and V is TRBV18; TRBD2 agrees at 14 bases. This CDR3 has 17 amino acids. The V gene end was trimmed by 4 bases and the J gene end by 0 bases; junction bases not matched to a gene: 5. The germline gives CDR1 KGHSH, CDR2 LQKENI. The CDR3, as DNA: TGTGCCAGCTCACACGGACTAGCGGGAGGTCCCTCCTACGAGCAGTACTTC. Translated, it gives CASSHGLAGGPSYEQYF.

The rearrangement links TRBV6-6 to TRBJ2-3, with unresolved D. Trimming took 6 bases from V and 4 from J, leaving 17 bases between them. The CDR3 loop spans 15 amino acids. Germline V gives CDR1 MNHNY, CDR2 SVGAGI (reference sequence). CDR3 region: CASRRDIVMPDTQYF. Here the CDR3 DNA reads TGTGCCAGCAGGAGAGACATTGTCATGCCAGATACGCAGTATTTT.

The chain is built from TRBV2 and TRBJ2-1; D is perhaps TRBD1 (5 bases). The CDR3 loop spans 13 amino acids. CDR1 and CDR2 (germline): SNHLY, FYNNEI. V shed 6 bases and J shed 4 bases, with 10 bases lying between them. The CDR3 is CASSRQRYNEQFF. The CDR3 DNA reads as TGTGCCAGCAGCCGACAGCGTTACAATGAGCAGTTCTTC.

The CDR3 sequence is CASRTSGREGTDTQYF. In DNA, the CDR3 is TGTGCCAGCCGGACTAGCGGGAGGGAAGGGACAGATACGCAGTATTTT. V gene TRBV5-8 combines with J gene TRBJ2-3; 15 bases match TRBD2. Germline loops: CDR1 SGHTS, CDR2 YDEGEE. Trimming took 7 bases from V and 3 from J; bases not matched to a gene: 6. The CDR3 consists of 16 residues.

The chain employs TRBV2 and TRBJ1-5; 7 positions match TRBD1. The J segment lost 7 bases and the V segment lost 4 bases, leaving 10 bases of the junction unmatched. This CDR3 comprises 15 residues. CDR1 is SNHLY and CDR2 is FYNNEI in the germline V gene. The CDR3: CASSGETGIGQPQHF. The CDR3 bases are TGTGCCAGCAGTGGCGAGACAGGGATAGGCCAGCCCCAGCATTTT.

The V gene is TRBV27, the J gene TRBJ1-1; TRBD1 matches 8 bases. The junction had 4 bases not matched to a gene; V was cut back by 4 bases and J by 0 bases. This CDR3 contains 15 residues. Per the germline V gene, CDR1 is MNHEY and CDR2 is SMNVEV (reference sequence). As DNA, the CDR3 is TGTGCCAGCAGTTCAGACAGGGGATTGAACACTGAAGCTTTCTTT. It is translated as CASSSDRGLNTEAFF.

This clone was recorded once. J is TRBJ1-2 and V is TRBV11-2; 7 bases are a match to TRBD1. Trimming cost V 4 bases and J 4 bases; bases outside gene matches: 9. Germline V lookup: CDR1 SGHAT, CDR2 FQNNGV. The CDR3 spans 15 residues. In DNA form, the CDR3 reads TGTGCCAGCAGCTCGCTCAGGGGGAGAAGCTATGGCTACACCTTC. Residues: CASSSLRGRSYGYTF.

This rearrangement joins TRBV4-1 to TRBJ1-1; tentatively, D is TRBD1 (6 bases). Germline loops: CDR1 MGHRA, CDR2 YSYEKL. CDR3 length equals 20 residues. V was cut by 0 bases and J by 8 bases, with 31 bases left in between. CDR3 DNA: TGCGCCAGCAGCCAAGAGCCAGCTGCTCCGGGGGCGATATTTGGGTTCGAAGCTTTCTTT. Encoded protein: CASSQEPAAPGAIFGFEAFF.

V is TRBV7-2 and J is TRBJ1-3, with D uncertain. Trimming shortened V by 6 bases and J by 2 bases, and 11 bases separated the two germline ends. Germline CDR1 is SGHTA and CDR2 is FQGNSA. The CDR3 extends over 14 amino acids. Here the CDR3 reads CASSSVQTGNTIYF. CDR3 coding DNA: TGTGCCAGCAGTTCCGTCCAGACTGGAAACACCATATATTTT.

A few counts support this clone. This chain connects TRBV4-1 to TRBJ1-4; D is uncertain. Trimming stripped 1 base from V and 4 bases from J, with 13 bases between. The CDR3 totals 16 residues. The germline gives CDR1 MGHRA, CDR2 YSYEKL. The CDR3 region is CASSQGDGTNNEKLFF. The CDR3 DNA reads TGCGCCAGCAGCCAAGGGGATGGAACGAATAATGAAAAACTGTTTTTT.

This sequence joins TRBV6-5 and TRBJ1-2, with D perhaps TRBD1 (6 bases). Trimming pared 0 bases from V and 8 bases from J, leaving 13 bases between. The length of the CDR3 is 14 residues. Germline lookup yields CDR1 MNHEY and CDR2 SVGAGI. The CDR3 here is CASSYSSGEEGYTF. CDR3 DNA: TGTGCCAGCAGTTACTCGTCAGGGGAGGAGGGCTACACCTTC.

In its sample, this clone was seen a few times. V is TRBV7-9 and J is TRBJ2-1; tentatively, D is TRBD1 (6 bases). Germline-derived CDR1 and CDR2 are SEHNR and FQNEAQ (reference sequence). V lost 6 bases to trimming and J lost 8 bases, with 20 bases between them. This CDR3 comprises 15 residues. The CDR3 DNA sequence: TGTGCCAGCAGACCACAGGGCCCGAGTTGGGATGAGCAGTTCTTC. This encodes CASRPQGPSWDEQFF. The full variable domain, with the rest looked up from reference TRBV7-9 and TRBJ2-1, is DTGVSQNPRHKITKRGQNVTFRCDPISEHNRLYWYRQTLGQGPEFLTYFQNEAQLEKSRLLSDRFSAERPKGSFSTLEIQRTEQGDSAMYLCASRPQGPSWDEQFFGPGTRLTVL.

This chain connects TRBV28 to TRBJ1-3, with 9 nucleotides matching TRBD1. Per the germline V gene, CDR1 is MDHEN and CDR2 is SYDVKM. V lost 4 bases to trimming and J lost 4 bases; unmatched junction nucleotides: 5. CDR3 length: 15 amino acids. CDR3 sequence reads: CASSSKGQGGNTIYF. CDR3 sequence (DNA): TGTGCCAGCAGTTCGAAAGGACAGGGGGGAAACACCATATATTTT.

This chain connects TRBV18 to TRBJ1-3, with D possibly matching TRBD1 (5 bases). The CDR3 length is 13 residues. Trimming removed 2 bases from V and 4 bases from J, with 6 bases in between. CDR1 is KGHSH, CDR2 LQKENI, per germline. The DNA of the CDR3 is TGTGCCAGCTCACCAGACAGCGGAAACACCATATATTTT. Protein product: CASSPDSGNTIYF.